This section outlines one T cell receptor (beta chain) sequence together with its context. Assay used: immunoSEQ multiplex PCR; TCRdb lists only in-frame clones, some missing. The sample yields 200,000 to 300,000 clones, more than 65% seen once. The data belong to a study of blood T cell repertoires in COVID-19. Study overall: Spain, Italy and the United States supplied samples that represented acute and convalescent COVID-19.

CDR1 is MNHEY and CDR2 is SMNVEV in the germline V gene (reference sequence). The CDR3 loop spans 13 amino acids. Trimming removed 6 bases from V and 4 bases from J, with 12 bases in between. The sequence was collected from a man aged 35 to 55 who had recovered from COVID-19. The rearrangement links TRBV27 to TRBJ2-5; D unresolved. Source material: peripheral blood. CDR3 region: CASSPLVGETQYF. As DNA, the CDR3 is TGTGCCAGCAGCCCCCTCGTCGGAGAGACCCAGTACTTC.